Following are 14 T cell receptor beta chains from one sample sequenced in a study of T cell responses to AZD1222 COVID-19 vaccine. Sequenced by immunoSEQ multiplex PCR; TCRdb stores in-frame clones only, minus some. The sample yields around 130,000 clones, 89% seen once. The starting material was peripheral blood, obtained 28 days after the second AZD1222 dose. Receptors originate from an adult who received the AZD1222 COVID-19 vaccine.

V is TRBV7-9 and J is TRBJ2-3, with D perhaps assigned TRBD1 or TRBD2 (5 bases each). Germline CDR1 SEHNR, CDR2 FQNEAQ (reference sequence). The CDR3 is 16 amino acids. V was trimmed by 1 base and J by 1 base, leaving 12 bases between them. CDR3: CASSLGGDQRTDTQYF. In DNA, the CDR3 is TGTGCCAGCAGCTTAGGTGGGGACCAGCGCACAGATACGCAGTATTTT. The whole variable domain, remainder taken from reference TRBV7-9 and TRBJ2-3, is DTGVSQNPRHKITKRGQNVTFRCDPISEHNRLYWYRQTLGQGPEFLTYFQNEAQLEKSRLLSDRFSAERPKGSFSTLEIQRTEQGDSAMYLCASSLGGDQRTDTQYFGPGTRLTVL.

The chain couples TRBV7-6 to TRBJ2-7, with 10 bases matching TRBD2. The CDR3 has 16 amino acids. Trimming at V came to 5 bases and at J to 0 bases, leaving 7 bases not matched to a gene. Germline CDR1 is SGHVS and CDR2 is FNYEAQ. The CDR3 loop is CASSHEIAGGSYEQYF. The CDR3 DNA sequence: TGTGCCAGCAGCCATGAGATAGCGGGAGGCTCCTACGAGCAGTACTTC. Drawing the rest from reference TRBV7-6 and TRBJ2-7, the complete variable domain is GAGVSQSPRYKVTKRGQDVALRCDPISGHVSLYWYRQALGQGPEFLTYFNYEAQQDKSGLPNDRFSAERPEGSISTLTIQRTEQRDSAMYRCASSHEIAGGSYEQYFGPGTRLTVT.

V and J are TRBV7-8 and TRBJ2-1, with a possible D match to TRBD2 (5 bases). The CDR3 runs 13 residues. Germline CDR1 and CDR2: SGHVS and FQNEAQ. V lost 1 base to trimming and J lost 9 bases, with 10 bases between them. CDR3 DNA: TGTGCCAGCAGCTTAGTCCTTAGCGCTGAGCAGTTCTTC. Translating gives CASSLVLSAEQFF.

V is TRBV19 and J is TRBJ1-3; no definite D call. The V end lost 5 bases, the J end lost 4 bases, and 6 bases lay between the germline ends. Germline values: CDR1 LNHDA, CDR2 SQIVND (reference sequence). The CDR3 length is 12 residues. This CDR3 is CASSGIGNTIYF. Here the CDR3 DNA reads TGTGCCAGTAGTGGGATAGGAAACACCATATATTTT.

The chain has TRBV3-1 (or the pseudogene TRBV3-2) and TRBJ1-5; 7 bases map to TRBD1. The CDR3 is made up of 13 amino acids. The V gene's germline CDR1 is LGHDT and CDR2 YNNKEL (reference sequence). Losses at the gene ends were 5 bases for V and 6 bases for J; bases not matched to a gene: 4. The CDR3 sequence: CASSYRGGQPQHF. The CDR3, as DNA: TGTGCCAGCAGCTACAGGGGAGGTCAGCCCCAGCATTTT.

The rearrangement links TRBV6-1 to TRBJ2-5; D is ambiguous. The CDR3 contains 14 residues. Trimming pared 1 base from V and 1 base from J, leaving 7 bases between. Per the germline V gene, CDR1 is MNHNS and CDR2 is SASEGT. The CDR3 sequence is CASSEVTGQETQYF. The DNA of the CDR3 is TGTGCCAGCAGTGAAGTGACGGGCCAAGAGACCCAGTACTTC.

V is TRBV3-1 (or the pseudogene TRBV3-2) and J is TRBJ1-3; D is unclear. Germline CDR1 reads LGHDT; CDR2 reads YNNKEL (reference sequence). The V end was cut by 4 bases, the J end by 4 bases, with 11 bases between. The CDR3 extends over 14 amino acids. CDR3 bases: TGTGCCAGCAGCCTAGAGGGCGTCGGAAACACCATATATTTT. Amino acid sequence: CASSLEGVGNTIYF.

This clone was found once. Written as DNA, the CDR3 is TGTGCCAGCAGCAAAGCGCGGAGGATTATGAACACTGAAGCTTTCTTT. This gives the protein CASSKARRIMNTEAFF. The chain recombines TRBV21-1 with TRBJ1-1. TRBV21-1 has pseudogene status. The CDR3 covers 16 residues.

In this sample, this clone turned up a few times. The chain uses TRBV7-2 and TRBJ1-5; tentatively, D is TRBD1 (6 bases). The CDR3 runs 14 residues. Germline loops: CDR1 SGHTA, CDR2 FQGNSA. The V end was cut by 5 bases, the J end by 6 bases, with 14 bases between. Written as DNA, the CDR3 is TGTGCCAGCAGCCTCAACAGGGAGAGTCAGCCCCAGCATTTT. It specifies CASSLNRESQPQHF.

This sequence joins TRBV28 and TRBJ1-5; D might be TRBD1 (5 bases). CDR1 and CDR2 (germline): MDHEN, SYDVKM. V was pared by 4 bases and J by 6 bases, with 13 bases between. The CDR3 sequence is 14 residues long. CDR3 sequence (DNA): TGTGCCAGCAGTTGGACTTCGGGGCCTCAGCCCCAGCATTTT. It translates to CASSWTSGPQPQHF.

This sequence joins TRBV6-4 and TRBJ1-2, with 9 bases lining up with TRBD1. With 4 bases clipped from V and 5 bases from J, the junction kept 8 bases outside the gene matches. The V gene's germline CDR1 is MRHNA and CDR2 SNTAGT. There are 15 residues in the CDR3. The CDR3 loop reads CASSGNTGQGYGYTF. The CDR3 DNA follows: TGTGCCAGCAGTGGTAATACGGGACAGGGATATGGCTACACCTTC.

The gene calls are TRBV7-6 and TRBJ2-7, with D uncertain. Per the germline V gene, CDR1 is SGHVS and CDR2 is FNYEAQ. V lost 3 bases and J 1 base, leaving 10 bases between the germline ends. The CDR3 is made up of 14 amino acids. CDR3 nucleotides: TGTGCCAGCAGCTTGTACGAGTCTTCCTACGAGCAGTACTTC. Amino acid sequence: CASSLYESSYEQYF.

V gene TRBV6-2 or TRBV6-3 combines with J gene TRBJ1-1; TRBD1 matches at 12 bases. J gave up 4 bases and V 2 bases, and 14 bases lay outside the gene matches. Germline values: CDR1 MNHEY, CDR2 SVGEGT. The CDR3 covers 19 residues. The CDR3 DNA follows: TGTGCCAGCAGTTACACCCGGGACAGGGGGCGTAGGGGGGTCACTGAAGCTTTCTTT. Residues: CASSYTRDRGRRGVTEAFF.

In its sample, this clone was seen once. The chain joins TRBV7-9 to TRBJ1-1; no clear D. CDR1 and CDR2 (germline): SEHNR, FQNEAQ (reference sequence). V lost 5 bases to trimming and J lost 2 bases, with 9 bases between them. This CDR3 spans 13 amino acids. The CDR3 nucleotides are TGTGCCAGCAGCCCAGTGGTTAACACTGAAGCTTTCTTT. This encodes CASSPVVNTEAFF.